This T cell receptor beta chain is from a study of shared clonotypes between healthy human individuals. Naive CD8 populations comprised CD45RO-negative cells positively selected for CCR7, excluding terminally differentiated effector memory CD45RA+ cells. TCRdb keeps only in-frame clones here, not all; method: immunoSEQ multiplex PCR. The sample carries under 850,000 clones, approximately 92% recorded once. With respect to this clone: As yet, its antigen is unknown.

Trimming pared 1 base from V and 7 bases from J, leaving 13 bases between. CDR3 size: 15 residues. The germline V gene encodes CDR1 KGHSH and CDR2 LQKENI. Points from the study as a whole: Naive CD4 clonotype sharing across several donors was approximately 5.2%.

V and J are TRBV18 and TRBJ2-2, with a weak D call TRBD1 (5 bases). The source of this sequence is a man between 25 and 39 years old in good health. Sequenced: naive CD8+ T cells sorted from blood. CDR3 in amino acids: CASSPRRQLIGELFF. CDR3 DNA: TGTGCCAGCTCACCACGGAGACAGCTCATCGGGGAGCTGTTTTTT.